There are a few counts of the clone carrying this TCR beta chain. What it binds is unknown. At one of its ends the junction is not consistent with the germline gene, which may arise from a read error. As to treatment: approximately 11-day PBMC culture with coronavirus spike peptide pools or control peptides (ViraFEST assay). Cultured CD4+ T-cell DNA underwent Oncomine TCR Beta short-read sequencing. TCRdb reprocessed the PCR reads with MiXCR, giving one entry per CDR3 protein. This repertoire shows 2,500 to 4,000 distinct CDR3 sequences, under 30% found once; its top ten account for less than 20%. These data come from a study of vaccination and CD4 T cells after COVID-19. Study-level information: SARS-CoV-2 was confirmed by nasal swab PCR; disease was mild in fewer than ten, severe in one. Each participant was administered two doses of a vaccine, which was either BNT162b2 or mRNA-1273. Cells were stimulated with overlapping spike peptide pools from SARS-CoV-2, HCoV-NL63, HCoV-OC43 and HCoV-229E. A CEFX pool, an HIV-1 Nef pool, or else no peptide went into the control cultures.

CDR1 is MNHEY, CDR2 SVGAGI, per germline. The CDR3 extends over 14 amino acids. The rearrangement links TRBV6-5 to TRBJ1-2, with D tentatively TRBD1 (5 bases). This specimen consisted of CD4+ T cells from blood, cultured in vitro, obtained after SARS-CoV-2 vaccination. The TCR originated in a human donor who had recovered from COVID-19. CDR3 sequence reads: CASSNSGTFYGYTF. The CDR3 DNA reads TGTGCCAGCAGTAACTCAGGGACCTTCTATGGCTACACCTTC.